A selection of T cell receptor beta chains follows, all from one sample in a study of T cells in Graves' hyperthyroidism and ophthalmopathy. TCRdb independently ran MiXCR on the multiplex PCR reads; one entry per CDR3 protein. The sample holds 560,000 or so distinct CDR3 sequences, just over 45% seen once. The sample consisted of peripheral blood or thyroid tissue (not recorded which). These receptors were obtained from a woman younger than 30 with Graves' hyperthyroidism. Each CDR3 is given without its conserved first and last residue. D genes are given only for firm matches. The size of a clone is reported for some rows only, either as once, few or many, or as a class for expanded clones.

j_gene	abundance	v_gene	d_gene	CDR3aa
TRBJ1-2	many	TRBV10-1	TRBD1	ASIRQGLGFGYT
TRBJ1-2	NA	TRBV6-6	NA	ASSYSMAGGYGYT
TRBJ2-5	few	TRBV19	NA	ASSNQRGIQETQY
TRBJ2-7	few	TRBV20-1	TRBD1	SVPGQGNYEQY
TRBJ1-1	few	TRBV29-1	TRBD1	SAMDRGLSEAF
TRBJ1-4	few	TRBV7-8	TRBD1	ASSPTGTTEKLF
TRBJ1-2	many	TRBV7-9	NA	ASSSGRNYGYT
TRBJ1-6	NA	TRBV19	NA	ASTDTYNSPLH
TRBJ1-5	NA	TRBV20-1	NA	SASYRVIINQPQH
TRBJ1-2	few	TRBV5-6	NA	ASSSQGLLVYGYT
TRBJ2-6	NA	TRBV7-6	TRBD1	ASSLGGGQGFSGANVLT
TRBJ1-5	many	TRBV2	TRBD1	ATQTGDQPQH
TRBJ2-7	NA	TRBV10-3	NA	ASSPRTDEQY
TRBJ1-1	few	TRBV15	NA	ATSREVGANTEAF
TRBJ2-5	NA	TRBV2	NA	ASSHGPGVSVETQY
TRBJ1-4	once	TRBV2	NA	ASSEKLPRGKGEKLF
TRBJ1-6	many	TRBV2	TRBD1	ASKDRENSPLH
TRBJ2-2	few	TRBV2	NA	ASSEGRGNTGELF
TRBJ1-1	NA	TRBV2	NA	ASSEEGTWTEAF
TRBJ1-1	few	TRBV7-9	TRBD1	ASILGGVDPEAF
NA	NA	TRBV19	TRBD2	ASSPEREDNEQF
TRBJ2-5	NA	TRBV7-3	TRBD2	ASSLVAGVRYETQY
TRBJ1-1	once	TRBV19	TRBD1	ASSNFGQGGTEAL
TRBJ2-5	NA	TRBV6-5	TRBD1	ASSFNRGLETQY
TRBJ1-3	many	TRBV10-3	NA	AIGRDTIY
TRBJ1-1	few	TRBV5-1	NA	ASSWDLAGTEAF
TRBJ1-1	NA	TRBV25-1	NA	ASPESGSGTEAF
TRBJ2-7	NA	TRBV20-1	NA	SATGTLLHEQY
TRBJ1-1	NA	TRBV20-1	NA	SADSPTEAF
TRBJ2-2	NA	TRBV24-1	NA	ATMRRDNTGELF